This T cell receptor (beta chain) was obtained from a study of T cells in narcolepsy. The method was immunoSEQ multiplex PCR; TCRdb's version includes in-frame clones alone and lacks a portion of them. The top ten hold less than 5% of the sample, which has roughly 30,000 clones, roughly 80% seen once. A word on this clone: The antigen is undetermined.

The CDR3 loop spans 15 amino acids. V was pared by 5 bases and J by 1 base, with 15 bases between. Germline-derived CDR1 and CDR2 are SGHAT and FQDESV (reference sequence). Study-wide points: HCRT-specific and TRIB2-specific autoreactive clonotypes appeared among same-patient CSF and blood CD4+ clonotypes. Reportedly, autoreactive clonotypes were serially detected in patients' blood but not controls'.

The sequence was collected from a human donor in good health. The chain employs TRBV11-1 and TRBJ2-7, with D possibly TRBD1 on 7 matching bases. Specimen: memory (CD45RA-) CD4+ T cells from blood. The CDR3 DNA reads as TGTGCCAGCAGCGGGGGGACAGCAAAATCCTACGAGCAGTACTTC. Its protein product is CASSGGTAKSYEQYF.